Presented here are 5 T cell receptor beta chains from one specimen sequenced in a study of blood T cell repertoires in COVID-19. Sequenced by immunoSEQ multiplex PCR; TCRdb stores in-frame clones only, minus some. The sample lists just over 85,000 clones, 80% to 90% occurring once. Sequenced material: peripheral blood. These receptor sequences come from a man between 50 and 59 years old with acute or convalescent COVID-19.

The chain joins TRBV25-1 to TRBJ1-2; 9 bases agree with TRBD1. V dropped 9 bases and J dropped 7; count of bases not matched to a gene: 15. The CDR3 is 15 residues long. Looked up from germline, CDR1 is MGHDK and CDR2 is SYGVNS. In nucleotides, the CDR3 is TGTGCCAGTAAAACCTCTGGGGGACAGGGAGGTGGCTACACCTTC. Protein: CASKTSGGQGGGYTF.

The V call is TRBV28, the J call TRBJ1-5; 9 bases map to TRBD1. The CDR3 consists of 15 residues. V shed 5 bases and J 3 bases; nucleotides not matched to a gene: 5. Germline V gene sequence: CDR1 MDHEN, CDR2 SYDVKM. This CDR3 reads CASSRQGGDNQPQHF. The DNA of the CDR3 is TGTGCCAGCAGTCGACAGGGGGGCGACAATCAGCCCCAGCATTTT.

The V call is TRBV4-2, the J call TRBJ1-1; D is possibly TRBD1 (5 bases). V lost 1 base and J 3 bases, leaving 12 bases between the germline ends. The germline CDR1 and CDR2 sequences are LGHNA and YNFKEQ. The length of the CDR3 is 15 residues. The CDR3 DNA sequence: TGTGCCAGCAGCCAAGTCGGCGGGGGGGACACTGAAGCTTTCTTT. Its translation: CASSQVGGGDTEAFF.

J is TRBJ2-5 and V is TRBV9; a possible D gene is TRBD2 (6 bases). V shed 0 bases and J shed 5 bases, with 11 bases lying between them. Germline-derived CDR1 and CDR2 are SGDLS and YYNGEE. This CDR3 comprises 14 residues. The DNA for the CDR3 is TGTGCCAGCAGCGTAGCGGGGGTGGGGGAGACCCAGTACTTC. Protein: CASSVAGVGETQYF.

V usage is TRBV9 and J usage is TRBJ1-3; D possibly corresponds to TRBD1 (6 bases). V lost 0 bases to trimming and J lost 5 bases, with 12 bases between them. This CDR3 is 15 amino acids long. The germline gives CDR1 SGDLS, CDR2 YYNGEE. For the CDR3, the DNA is TGTGCCAGCAGCGTAGACAGGGCGGGTAGAAACACCATATATTTT. Translated: CASSVDRAGRNTIYF.